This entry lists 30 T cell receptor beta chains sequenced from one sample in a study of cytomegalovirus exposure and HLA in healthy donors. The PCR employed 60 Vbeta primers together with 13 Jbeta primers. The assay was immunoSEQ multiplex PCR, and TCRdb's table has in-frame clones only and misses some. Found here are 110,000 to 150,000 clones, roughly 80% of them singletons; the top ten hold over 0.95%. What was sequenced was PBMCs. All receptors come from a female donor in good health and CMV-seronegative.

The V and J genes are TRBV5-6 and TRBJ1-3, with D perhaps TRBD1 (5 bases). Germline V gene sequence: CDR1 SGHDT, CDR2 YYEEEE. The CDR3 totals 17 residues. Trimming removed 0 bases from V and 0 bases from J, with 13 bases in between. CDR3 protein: CASSLVAGIRSGNTIYF. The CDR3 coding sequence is TGTGCCAGCAGCTTGGTTGCAGGGATTCGCTCTGGAAACACCATATATTTT.

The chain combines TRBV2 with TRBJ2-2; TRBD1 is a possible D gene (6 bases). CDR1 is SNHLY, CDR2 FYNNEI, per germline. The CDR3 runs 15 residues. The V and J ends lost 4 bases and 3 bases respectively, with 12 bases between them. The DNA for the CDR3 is TGTGCCAGCAGTGCCAGGGGACCGGACACCGGGGAGCTGTTTTTT. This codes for CASSARGPDTGELFF.

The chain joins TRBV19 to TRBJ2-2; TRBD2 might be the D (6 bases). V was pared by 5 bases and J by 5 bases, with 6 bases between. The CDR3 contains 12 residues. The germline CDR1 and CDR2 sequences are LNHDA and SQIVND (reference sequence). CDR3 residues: CASSGGTGELFF. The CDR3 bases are TGTGCCAGTAGTGGGGGGACCGGGGAGCTGTTTTTT. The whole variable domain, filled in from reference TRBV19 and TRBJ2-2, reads DGGITQSPKYLFRKEGQNVTLSCEQNLNHDAMYWYRQDPGQGLRLIYYSQIVNDFQKGDIAEGYSVSREKKESFPLTVTSAQKNPTAFYLCASSGGTGELFFGEGSRLTVL.

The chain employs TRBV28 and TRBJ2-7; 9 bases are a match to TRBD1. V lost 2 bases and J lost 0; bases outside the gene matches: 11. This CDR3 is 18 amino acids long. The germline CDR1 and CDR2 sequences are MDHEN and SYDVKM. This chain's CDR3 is CASSLGMWRDRVSYEQYF. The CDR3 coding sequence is TGTGCCAGCAGTTTAGGTATGTGGCGGGACAGGGTCTCCTACGAGCAGTACTTC.

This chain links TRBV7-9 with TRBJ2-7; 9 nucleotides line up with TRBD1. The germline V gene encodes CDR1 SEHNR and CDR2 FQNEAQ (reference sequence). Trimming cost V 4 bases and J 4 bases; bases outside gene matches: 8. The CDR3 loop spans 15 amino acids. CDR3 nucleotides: TGTGCCAGCAGCTCATGGACAGGGGCTGGATACGAGCAGTACTTC. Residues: CASSSWTGAGYEQYF.

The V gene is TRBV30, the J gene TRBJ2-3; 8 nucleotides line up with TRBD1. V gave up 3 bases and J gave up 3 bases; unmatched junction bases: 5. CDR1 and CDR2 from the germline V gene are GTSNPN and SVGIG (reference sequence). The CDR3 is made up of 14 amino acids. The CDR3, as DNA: TGTGCCTGGAGAGGCGACAGGGGTACAGATACGCAGTATTTT. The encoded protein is CAWRGDRGTDTQYF.

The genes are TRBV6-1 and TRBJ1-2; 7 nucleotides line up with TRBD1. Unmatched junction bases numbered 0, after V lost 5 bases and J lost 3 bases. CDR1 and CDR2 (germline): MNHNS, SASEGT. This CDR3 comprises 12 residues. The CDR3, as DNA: TGTGCCAGCAGTCAGGGGGACTATGGCTACACCTTC. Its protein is CASSQGDYGYTF.

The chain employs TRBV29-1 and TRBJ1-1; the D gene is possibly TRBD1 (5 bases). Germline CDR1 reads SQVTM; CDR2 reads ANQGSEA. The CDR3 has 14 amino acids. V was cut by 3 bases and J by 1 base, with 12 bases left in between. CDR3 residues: CSVEFQGSNTEAFF. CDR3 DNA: TGCAGCGTTGAGTTTCAGGGTTCGAACACTGAAGCTTTCTTT.

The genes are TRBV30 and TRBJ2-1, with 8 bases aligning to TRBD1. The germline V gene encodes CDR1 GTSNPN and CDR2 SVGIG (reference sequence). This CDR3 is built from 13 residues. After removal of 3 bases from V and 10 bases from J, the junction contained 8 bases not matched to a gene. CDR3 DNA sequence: TGTGCCTGGAGGGAACAGGGGGTCGGGGAGCAGTTCTTC. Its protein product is CAWREQGVGEQFF. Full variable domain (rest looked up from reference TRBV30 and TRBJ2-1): SQTIHQWPATLVQPVGSPLSLECTVEGTSNPNLYWYRQAAGRGLQLLFYSVGIGQISSEVPQNLSASRPQDRQFILSSKKLLLSDSGFYLCAWREQGVGEQFFGPGTRLTVL.

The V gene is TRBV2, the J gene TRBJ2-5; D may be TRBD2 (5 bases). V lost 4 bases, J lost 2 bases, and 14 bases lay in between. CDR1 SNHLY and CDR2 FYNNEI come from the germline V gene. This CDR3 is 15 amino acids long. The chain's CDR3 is CASSVGVRGQETQYF. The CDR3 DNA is TGTGCCAGCAGTGTGGGCGTTAGAGGGCAAGAGACCCAGTACTTC.

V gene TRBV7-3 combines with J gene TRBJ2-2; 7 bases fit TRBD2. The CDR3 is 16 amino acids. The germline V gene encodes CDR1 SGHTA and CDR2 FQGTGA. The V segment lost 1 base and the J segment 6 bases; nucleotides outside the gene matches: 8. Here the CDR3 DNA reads TGTGCCAGCAGCTTAATGGCGGGAGCTGTCGCCGGGGAGCTGTTTTTT. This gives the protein CASSLMAGAVAGELFF.

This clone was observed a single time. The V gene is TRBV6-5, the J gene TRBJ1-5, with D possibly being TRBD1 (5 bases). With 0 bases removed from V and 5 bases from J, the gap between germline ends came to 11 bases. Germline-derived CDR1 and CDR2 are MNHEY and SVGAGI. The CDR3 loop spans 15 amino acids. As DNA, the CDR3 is TGTGCCAGCAGTTACTCGAAGTCCAGGGATCAGCCCCAGCATTTT. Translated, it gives CASSYSKSRDQPQHF.

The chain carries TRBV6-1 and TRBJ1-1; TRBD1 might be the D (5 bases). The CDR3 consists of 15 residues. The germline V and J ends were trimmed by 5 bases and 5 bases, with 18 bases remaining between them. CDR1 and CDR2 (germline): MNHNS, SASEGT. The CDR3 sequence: CASSRDSSGGTEAFF. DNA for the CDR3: TGTGCCAGCAGTAGAGATTCATCCGGGGGGACTGAAGCTTTCTTT.

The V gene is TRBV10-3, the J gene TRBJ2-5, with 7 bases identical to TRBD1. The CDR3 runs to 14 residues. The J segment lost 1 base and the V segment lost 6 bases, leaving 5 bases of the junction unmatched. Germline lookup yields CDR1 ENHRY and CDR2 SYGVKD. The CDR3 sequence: CAISPGGVQETQYF. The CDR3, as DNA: TGTGCCATCAGCCCAGGGGGAGTCCAAGAGACCCAGTACTTC.

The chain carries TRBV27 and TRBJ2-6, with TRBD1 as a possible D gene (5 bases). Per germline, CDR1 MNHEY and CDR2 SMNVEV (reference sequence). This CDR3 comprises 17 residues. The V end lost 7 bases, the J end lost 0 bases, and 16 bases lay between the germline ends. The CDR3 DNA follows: TGTGCCAGCATGGGGCGACAACCTCACTCTGGGGCCAACGTCCTGACTTTC. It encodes CASMGRQPHSGANVLTF.

The CDR3 nucleotides read TGTGCCAGTAGTATGACAGGGACCGAGCAGTACTTC. This sequence encodes CASSMTGTEQYF. The J gene is TRBJ2-5, the V gene TRBV19, with TRBD1 matching over 7 bases. The J call is doubtful: the DNA matches TRBJ2-7 better. Germline CDR1 is LNHDA and CDR2 is SQIVND (reference sequence). The length of the CDR3 is 12 residues.

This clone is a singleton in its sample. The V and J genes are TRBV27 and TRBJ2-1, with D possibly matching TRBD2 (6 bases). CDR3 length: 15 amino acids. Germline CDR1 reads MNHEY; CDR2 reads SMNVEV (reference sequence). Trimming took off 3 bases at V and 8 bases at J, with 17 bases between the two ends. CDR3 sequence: CASSFLAPWLDEQFF. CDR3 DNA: TGTGCCAGCAGTTTCCTAGCGCCCTGGTTGGATGAGCAGTTCTTC.

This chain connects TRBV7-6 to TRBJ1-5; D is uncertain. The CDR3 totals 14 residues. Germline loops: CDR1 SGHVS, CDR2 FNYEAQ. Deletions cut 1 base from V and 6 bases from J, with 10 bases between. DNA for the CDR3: TGTGCCAGCAGCTTAGATGTCAGCGGTCAGCCCCAGCATTTT. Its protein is CASSLDVSGQPQHF.

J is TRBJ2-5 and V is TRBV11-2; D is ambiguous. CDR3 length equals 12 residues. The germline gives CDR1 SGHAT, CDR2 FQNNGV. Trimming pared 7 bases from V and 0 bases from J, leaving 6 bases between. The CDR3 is CASNMNQETQYF. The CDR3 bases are TGTGCCAGCAACATGAACCAAGAGACCCAGTACTTC.

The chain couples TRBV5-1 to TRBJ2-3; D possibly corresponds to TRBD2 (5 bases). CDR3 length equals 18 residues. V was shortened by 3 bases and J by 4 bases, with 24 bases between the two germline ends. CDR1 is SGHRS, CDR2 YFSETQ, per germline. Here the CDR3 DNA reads TGCGCCAGCAGCTCCTGGAGGTTTAAAGAGGGAATCCCAGATACGCAGTATTTT. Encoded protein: CASSSWRFKEGIPDTQYF.

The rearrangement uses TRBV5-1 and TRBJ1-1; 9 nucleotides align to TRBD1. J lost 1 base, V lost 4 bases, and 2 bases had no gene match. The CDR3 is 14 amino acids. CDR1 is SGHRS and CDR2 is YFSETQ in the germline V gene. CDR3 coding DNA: TGCGCCAGCAGCCCGGACAGGGGGAACACTGAAGCTTTCTTT. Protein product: CASSPDRGNTEAFF.

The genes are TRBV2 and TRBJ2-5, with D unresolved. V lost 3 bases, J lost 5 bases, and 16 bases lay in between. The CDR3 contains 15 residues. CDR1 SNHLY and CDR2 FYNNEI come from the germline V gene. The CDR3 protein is CASSDIAAMVETQYF. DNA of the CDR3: TGTGCCAGCAGTGATATAGCCGCCATGGTGGAGACCCAGTACTTC. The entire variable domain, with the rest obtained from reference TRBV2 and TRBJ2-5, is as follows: EPEVTQTPSHQVTQMGQEVILRCVPISNHLYFYWYRQILGQKVEFLVSFYNNEISEKSEIFDDQFSVERPDGSNFTLKIRSTKLEDSAMYFCASSDIAAMVETQYFGPGTRLLVL.

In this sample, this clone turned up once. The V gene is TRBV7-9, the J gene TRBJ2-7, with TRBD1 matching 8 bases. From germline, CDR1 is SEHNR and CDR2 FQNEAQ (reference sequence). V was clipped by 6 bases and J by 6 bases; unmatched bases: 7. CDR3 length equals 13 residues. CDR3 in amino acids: CASSLPGGSEQYF. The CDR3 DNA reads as TGTGCCAGCAGTCTTCCAGGGGGCTCCGAGCAGTACTTC. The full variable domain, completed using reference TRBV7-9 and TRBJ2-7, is DTGVSQNPRHKITKRGQNVTFRCDPISEHNRLYWYRQTLGQGPEFLTYFQNEAQLEKSRLLSDRFSAERPKGSFSTLEIQRTEQGDSAMYLCASSLPGGSEQYFGPGTRLTVT.

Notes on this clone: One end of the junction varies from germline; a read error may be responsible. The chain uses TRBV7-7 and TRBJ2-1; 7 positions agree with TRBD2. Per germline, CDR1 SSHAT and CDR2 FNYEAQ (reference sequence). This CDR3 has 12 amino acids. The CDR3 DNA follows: TGTGCTAGCAGCCATCGGGGGGATGAGCAGTTCTTC. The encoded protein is CASSHRGDEQFF.

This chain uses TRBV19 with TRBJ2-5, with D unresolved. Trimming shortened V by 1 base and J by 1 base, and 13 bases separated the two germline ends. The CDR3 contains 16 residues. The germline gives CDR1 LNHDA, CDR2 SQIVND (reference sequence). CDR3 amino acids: CASSIARKAVQETQYF. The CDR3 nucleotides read TGTGCCAGTAGTATAGCGAGGAAGGCAGTCCAAGAGACCCAGTACTTC.

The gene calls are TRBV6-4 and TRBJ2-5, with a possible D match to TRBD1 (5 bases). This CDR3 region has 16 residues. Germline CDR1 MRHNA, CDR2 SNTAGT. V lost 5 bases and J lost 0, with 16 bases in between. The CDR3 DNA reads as TGTGCCAGCAGTCCCGCCCCCGACAGAAACCAAGAGACCCAGTACTTC. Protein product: CASSPAPDRNQETQYF.

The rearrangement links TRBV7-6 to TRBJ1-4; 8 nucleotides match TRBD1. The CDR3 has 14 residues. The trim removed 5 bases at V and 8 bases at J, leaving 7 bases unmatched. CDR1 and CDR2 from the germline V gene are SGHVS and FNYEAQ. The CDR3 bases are TGTGCCAGCAGCCCGACAGGGGTGGGGGAAAAACTGTTTTTT. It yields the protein CASSPTGVGEKLFF.

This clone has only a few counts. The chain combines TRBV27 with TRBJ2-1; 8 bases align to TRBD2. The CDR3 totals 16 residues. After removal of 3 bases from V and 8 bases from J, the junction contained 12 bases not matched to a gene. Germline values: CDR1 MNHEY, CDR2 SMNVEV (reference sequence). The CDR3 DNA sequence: TGTGCCAGCAGTTTGGTCTTGGCGGGAGGTAGTGATGAGCAGTTCTTC. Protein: CASSLVLAGGSDEQFF.

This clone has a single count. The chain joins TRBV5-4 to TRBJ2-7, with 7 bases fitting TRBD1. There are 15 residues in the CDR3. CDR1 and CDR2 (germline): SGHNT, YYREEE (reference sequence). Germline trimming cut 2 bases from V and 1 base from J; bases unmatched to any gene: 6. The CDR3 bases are TGTGCCAGCAGCTTCAGTGACAGGGTTTCCTACGAGCAGTACTTC. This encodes CASSFSDRVSYEQYF.

The CDR3 loop reads CASSAYREITNYNEQFF. In DNA, the CDR3 is TGTGCCAGCAGCGCCTACCGGGAGATTACAAACTACAATGAGCAGTTCTTC. The rearrangement joins TRBV9 to TRBJ2-1, with a possible D match to TRBD2 (6 bases). This CDR3 spans 17 amino acids. V lost 3 bases, J lost 3 bases, and 19 bases lay in between. Germline CDR1 is SGDLS and CDR2 is YYNGEE.